Shown below are 6 T cell receptor beta chains from a single sample sequenced in a study of vaccination and CD4 T cells after COVID-19. The study sequenced cultured CD4+ T cell DNA using the Oncomine TCR Beta short-read assay. TCRdb reprocessed the PCR reads with MiXCR, giving one entry per CDR3 protein. The data contain about 13,000 distinct CDR3 sequences, about 50% of them singletons. Antigens for these TCRs are unknown. Treatment reported: approximately 10-day PBMC culture with coronavirus spike peptide pools or control peptides (ViraFEST assay). Sample: CD4+ T cells from blood, cultured in vitro. Receptor source: a human donor who had recovered from COVID-19.

Within the sample, this clonotype is medium-sized (0.01 to 0.1%). CDR3: CAISVRQGASNTEAFF. The CDR3 coding sequence is TGTGCCATCAGTGTCCGACAGGGGGCATCGAACACTGAAGCTTTCTTT. This rearrangement joins TRBV10-3 to TRBJ1-1; TRBD1 aligns across 10 bases. This CDR3 comprises 16 residues. The germline CDR1 and CDR2 sequences are ENHRY and SYGVKD. With V trimmed by 4 bases and J by 1 base, 6 bases remained unmatched.

This clonotype was seen a few times. The gene calls are TRBV7-8 and TRBJ1-1; possible D gene TRBD1, 5 bases. This CDR3 is built from 15 residues. CDR1 and CDR2 from the germline V gene are SGHVS and FQNEAQ. V lost 5 bases and J lost 1, with 14 bases in between. CDR3 protein: CASSPSGTTNTEAFF. CDR3 sequence (DNA): TGTGCCAGCAGCCCAAGTGGGACGACGAACACTGAAGCTTTCTTT.

The chain links TRBV28 to TRBJ2-1; 10 bases map to TRBD1. J was trimmed by 6 bases and V by 5 bases; bases with no gene match: 7. This CDR3 is 15 amino acids long. The germline CDR1 and CDR2 sequences are MDHEN and SYDVKM. CDR3: CASSVGTGETNEQFF. DNA of the CDR3: TGTGCCAGCAGTGTTGGGACAGGGGAAACCAATGAGCAGTTCTTC.

J is TRBJ1-1 and V is TRBV18, with D hard to call. Germline CDR1 reads KGHSH; CDR2 reads LQKENI. The length of the CDR3 is 13 residues. V gave up 4 bases and J gave up 1 base, with 7 bases separating them. CDR3: CASSLDKNTEAFF. In DNA form, the CDR3 reads TGTGCCAGCTCACTTGACAAGAACACTGAAGCTTTCTTT. Supplemented by reference TRBV18 and TRBJ1-1, the full variable domain reads NAGVMQNPRHLVRRRGQEARLRCSPMKGHSHVYWYRQLPEEGLKFMVYLQKENIIDESGMPKERFSAEFPKEGPSILRIQQVVRGDSAAYFCASSLDKNTEAFFGQGTRLTVV.

This clonotype has only a few counts. The CDR3 reads CASSSLGTSGRETQYF. DNA of the CDR3: TGTGCCAGCAGCTCGCTAGGGACTAGCGGGAGAGAGACCCAGTACTTC. This chain joins TRBV7-2 and TRBJ2-5; 14 positions agree with TRBD2. This CDR3 region has 16 residues. Germline CDR1 reads SGHTA; CDR2 reads FQGNSA. V lost 4 bases and J lost 4; bases outside the gene matches: 5.

This sequence joins TRBV29-1 and TRBJ2-7; D unresolved. This CDR3 spans 12 amino acids. V shed 4 bases and J shed 0 bases, with 7 bases lying between them. CDR1 is SQVTM and CDR2 is ANQGSEA in the germline V gene. The CDR3 region has the DNA TGCAGCGTTGCCGGGTTCTCCTACGAGCAGTACTTC. It codes for CSVAGFSYEQYF.